This T cell receptor (beta chain) appears in the sequencing data of a study of blood T cell repertoires in COVID-19. About the study: The analysed material was cDNA or gDNA that came from T cells, B-cell-depleted T cells, or PBMCs.

The method was immunoSEQ multiplex PCR; TCRdb's version includes in-frame clones alone and lacks a portion of them. The table lists a few hundred thousand clones, around 87% of them singletons. Germline CDR1 is SGHAT and CDR2 is FQNNGV. This CDR3 has 17 amino acids. V gave up 5 bases and J gave up 0 bases; unmatched junction bases: 5. This sequence joins TRBV11-2 and TRBJ2-1; 12 bases are a match to TRBD2. Sequences were obtained from peripheral blood. The clonotype was recovered from a man between 60 and 75 years old with acute or convalescent COVID-19. CDR3: CASSLTSGGFSYNEQFF. CDR3 in DNA: TGTGCCAGCAGCCTGACTAGCGGGGGATTCTCCTACAATGAGCAGTTCTTC. Full variable domain (remainder filled in from reference TRBV11-2 and TRBJ2-1): EAGVAQSPRYKIIEKRQSVAFWCNPISGHATLYWYQQILGQGPKLLIQFQNNGVVDDSQLPKDRFSAERLKGVDSTLKIQPAKLEDSAVYLCASSLTSGGFSYNEQFFGPGTRLTVL.